The entry below gives a single TCR beta chain sequence along with its context. What it binds is unknown. A second about 7 to 12 cycle PCR used barcoded and J-beta primers. TCRdb analysed the 5' RACE reads with MiXCR anew, one entry per CDR3 protein. Of approximately 800,000 distinct CDR3 sequences detected, approximately 65% appear once; the ten largest clones hold 28%. Every donor gave around 10 milliliters of peripheral blood. This sample was included in a study of blood T cells in healthy people across ages. Trimming at V came to 6 bases and at J to 5 bases, leaving 6 bases not matched to a gene. Germline values: CDR1 DFQATT, CDR2 SNEGSKA (reference sequence). CDR3 size: 13 residues. Findings and limits, study-wide: Samples with more naive T cells showed higher observed beta diversity.

The sample was blood. The chain is built from TRBV20-1 and TRBJ1-1, with 10 bases that match TRBD1. This TCR was sampled from a man aged 25 to 40 in good health. CDR3 sequence reads: CSAIGQGGTEAFF. DNA for the CDR3: TGCAGTGCCATTGGACAGGGGGGTACTGAAGCTTTCTTT.